A single TCR beta chain is shown here with its context. The antigen remains unidentified. This sample was taken from a study of shared clonotypes between healthy human individuals. Findings of the study overall: Some naive CD4 clonotypes, around 4.7%, turned up in common across a handful of donors. Larger estimated richness was generally recorded for naive subsets relative to memory subsets.

Samples underwent the assay at deep level. Method: immunoSEQ multiplex PCR; TCRdb's copy keeps in-frame clones and lacks some. The sample includes about 1,500,000 clones, roughly 96% of them seen just once. Caucasian adults residing in Nashville, Tennessee made up all the donors. With V trimmed by 6 bases and J by 7 bases, 8 bases remained unmatched. The CDR3 has 15 residues. Germline V gene lookup returns CDR1 SNHLY and CDR2 FYNNEI. The sequence derives from a man between 25 and 39 years old in good health. The chain employs TRBV2 and TRBJ2-5; 13 bases map to TRBD2. The specimen sequenced was naive CD4+ T cells sorted from blood. Subset in this sample: CD45RA+ positively selected. In DNA, the CDR3 is TGTGCCAGCAGCGGACTAGCGGGAGTGGTCGGGACCCAGTACTTC. Its protein is CASSGLAGVVGTQYF. The full variable domain, in which reference TRBV2 and TRBJ2-5 provide the parts outside the CDR3, is EPEVTQTPSHQVTQMGQEVILRCVPISNHLYFYWYRQILGQKVEFLVSFYNNEISEKSEIFDDQFSVERPDGSNFTLKIRSTKLEDSAMYFCASSGLAGVVGTQYFGPGTRLLVL.